This is a list of T cell receptor beta chains from one sample in a study of identical twins. TCRdb reprocessed the 5' RACE reads via MiXCR and lists one record per CDR3 protein. The table includes around 550,000 distinct CDR3 sequences, 12% to 15% detected once. These data also featured in a second study, about yellow fever vaccine responses in identical twins.

Sequenced material: CD4+ T cells sorted from blood. The origin of the receptors is a woman between 18 and 30 years old in good health. The conserved cysteine and the conserved F or W are not part of the CDR3 here. Size values are once, few and many counts, or a class for expanded clones, and some rows have none.

v_gene	j_gene	abundance	CDR3aa
TRBV2	TRBJ1-6	NA	ASSEGHYSPLH
TRBV7-6	TRBJ2-3	few	ASRTEGGDTQY
TRBV7-8	TRBJ1-2	NA	ASSGGVYGYT
TRBV4-1	TRBJ2-3	many	ASSQVSYGTPTDTQY
TRBV6-5	TRBJ2-1	NA	ASSYQGGWNEQF
TRBV4-1	TRBJ2-1	few	ASSHLGRAGASSYNEQF
TRBV28	TRBJ2-7	many	ASSRGVLAGAYEQY
TRBV29-1	TRBJ1-4	few	SVEEDRANEKLF
TRBV3-1	TRBJ2-1	many	ASSQVTGDEQF
TRBV14	TRBJ1-2	NA	ASSQVGTGGIDGYT
TRBV5-1	TRBJ2-1	NA	ASSRDGDSYNEQF
TRBV28	TRBJ1-3	few	ASSSFGTGLSSGNTIY
TRBV5-6	TRBJ2-1	NA	ASSLVEGSIYNEQF
TRBV20-1	TRBJ2-7	many	SASFPQAEQY
TRBV7-2	TRBJ2-1	NA	ASSLAATGGFLAF
TRBV12-3/TRBV12-4	TRBJ2-1	few	ASSAPPLGPD
TRBV18	TRBJ2-3	NA	ASSPGPNTDTQY
TRBV14	TRBJ2-7	few	ASSPIHNGEQY
TRBV6-5	TRBJ1-1	few	ASSYGGDAF
TRBV20-1	TRBJ2-3	few	SARRGGSSQDTQY
TRBV6-5	TRBJ1-1	few	ASSYSGGRAGTEAF
TRBV9	TRBJ1-1	few	ASTGLGTGVGVAF
TRBV14	TRBJ1-2	NA	ASSQFIGQGTNYGYT
TRBV20-1	TRBJ2-1	NA	SATSSSYNEQF
TRBV12-3/TRBV12-4	TRBJ2-1	many	ASSLRGGAGNEQF
TRBV24-1	TRBJ2-7	few	ATAAGGVNYEQY
TRBV3-1	TRBJ2-3	NA	ACSPTHRQGPDTQY
TRBV28	TRBJ2-1	NA	ASSLFTATSGTRNEQF
TRBV5-1	TRBJ2-3	NA	ASSQLAHQGDTQY
TRBV10-3	TRBJ2-2	once	AISEVLAPGELF
TRBV12-3/TRBV12-4	TRBJ1-5	few	ASTTVGPQH
TRBV28	TRBJ2-7	many	ASSLAGAYEQY
TRBV4-1	TRBJ2-3	few	ASSQATLLLSTDTQY
TRBV7-6	TRBJ2-5	NA	ASSPGLAGGETQY
TRBV5-1	TRBJ2-5	NA	ASSSSGLTETQY
TRBV28	TRBJ2-5	few	ASTLPRGGQETQY
TRBV18	TRBJ2-5	few	ASSPEVGLQETQY
TRBV11-2	TRBJ2-2	NA	ASSLGLLRGELF
TRBV6-1	TRBJ2-3	many	ASRRGGTDTQY
TRBV12-3/TRBV12-4	TRBJ2-1	few	ASRPARAGGWNEQF
TRBV5-4	TRBJ2-3	NA	ASSRSGSPDTDTQY
TRBV15	TRBJ2-3	NA	ATRQGAPTDTQY
TRBV21-1	TRBJ2-7	NA	ASSKGLAGRSYEQY
TRBV3-1	TRBJ2-3	NA	ASSQNIAGLGDTQY
TRBV20-1	TRBJ2-1	few	CARDAGLAGWNEQF
TRBV4-1	TRBJ2-6	NA	ASSQGLAYTGANVLT
TRBV7-9	TRBJ2-7	NA	ASSFSGIGTYEQY
TRBV3-1	TRBJ1-1	few	ATSAGKTEAF
TRBV12-3/TRBV12-4	TRBJ1-1	few	ASSLLAHEGTEAF
TRBV6-1	TRBJ2-5	few	ASSAQRGGQETQY
TRBV4-1	TRBJ2-1	NA	ASRKTSGNYNEQF
TRBV7-9	TRBJ2-2	NA	ASSRFSPANTGELF
TRBV19	TRBJ2-1	few	ASSYPGSRDGEQF
TRBV12-3/TRBV12-4	TRBJ2-1	NA	ASSFWGGNEQF
TRBV20-1	TRBJ2-1	NA	SARGVIEQF